The T cell receptor (beta chain) described here comes from a study of early T cells in non-severe SARS-CoV-2 infection. About the research overall: With bulk RNA from unsorted whole blood as input, sequencing yielded unpaired chains.

The V gene lost 0 bases and the J gene lost 0 bases, with 9 bases spanning the gap. CDR1 LNHNV and CDR2 YYDKDF come from the germline V gene (reference sequence). The CDR3 has 16 residues. TCRdb re-called the 5' RACE reads with MiXCR, one entry per CDR3 protein. The data show about 34,000 distinct CDR3 sequences, with approximately 6% seen just once and 7.6% held by the top ten. This clonotype was detected many times. The source material was whole blood. This sequence was found in an adult who was a healthcare worker with PCR-confirmed SARS-CoV-2 infection or an uninfected control (not recorded which). The chain couples TRBV15 to TRBJ1-5; D is undetermined. CDR3 loop: CATSREYSHSNQPQHF. CDR3 DNA: TGTGCCACCAGCAGAGAGTACAGCCATAGCAATCAGCCCCAGCATTTT.